This T cell receptor (beta chain) was found in a study of T cell repertoires in cytomegalovirus infection. Study conclusions and caveats: Clonotype analysis showed dominance of the ex vivo response by HLA-C-restricted CMV-specific TCR beta clonotypes.

TCRdb re-derived calls from the reads in MiXCR, one entry per CDR3 protein. The sample includes around 440,000 distinct CDR3 sequences, around 10% of them seen just once. This clonotype was detected ten times or more. Its antigen is unidentified. The material sequenced was PBMCs. This clonotype was sampled from a human donor in good health (CMV status not recorded). Some clones in this sample may be carry-over from other donors' samples.

The CDR3 nucleotides read TGCAGTGCTAGAACCGGACAGGGGAACTATGGCTACACCTTC. Its protein product is CSARTGQGNYGYTF. The gene calls are TRBV20-1 and TRBJ1-2; 9 positions match TRBD1. Germline V CDR1 and CDR2: DFQATT, SNEGSKA (reference sequence). The J segment lost 2 bases and the V segment lost 2 bases, leaving 3 bases of the junction unmatched. The CDR3 length is 14 residues.